These 5 T cell receptor beta chains came from one sample sequenced in a study of T cell responses to AZD1222 COVID-19 vaccine. The table came from immunoSEQ multiplex PCR; TCRdb's copy has only in-frame clones and leaves some out. The table records 130,000 to 150,000 clones, roughly 93% of them present only once. The sample here was peripheral blood, taken 28 days after the second AZD1222 dose. These receptors originate from an adult who received the AZD1222 COVID-19 vaccine.

The CDR3 region is CASSFLSQINEKLFF. The DNA for the CDR3 is TGTGCCAGCAGTTTCTTAAGCCAGATTAATGAAAAACTGTTTTTT. V gene TRBV27 combines with J gene TRBJ1-4; D unresolved. Germline lookup yields CDR1 MNHEY and CDR2 SMNVEV (reference sequence). V lost 3 bases and J lost 4, with 12 bases in between. The CDR3 length is 15 residues.

This chain uses TRBV6-1 with TRBJ2-7; 10 bases are shared with TRBD2. CDR3 length: 15 residues. Germline-derived CDR1 and CDR2 are MNHNS and SASEGT. V shed 3 bases, J shed 6 bases, and the junction held 8 bases outside the gene matches. The CDR3: CASSDLSGRIGEQYF. As DNA, the CDR3 is TGTGCCAGCAGTGATCTTAGCGGGAGGATCGGCGAGCAGTACTTC.

The chain carries TRBV9 and TRBJ1-6; D is ambiguous. The length of the CDR3 is 15 residues. Germline V lookup: CDR1 SGDLS, CDR2 YYNGEE. V was trimmed by 0 bases and J by 4 bases, leaving 8 bases between them. CDR3 region: CASSVAVQYNSPLHF. CDR3 in DNA: TGTGCCAGCAGCGTAGCCGTACAATATAATTCACCCCTCCACTTT.

The rearrangement links TRBV6-5 to TRBJ1-1, with D hard to call. Germline CDR1 is MNHEY and CDR2 is SVGAGI. V was trimmed by 7 bases and J by 1 base, leaving 13 bases between them. This CDR3 is 14 amino acids long. The CDR3 region has the DNA TGTGCCAGCACTCTCTTTTCGGGGAACACTGAAGCTTTCTTT. This sequence encodes CASTLFSGNTEAFF.

This chain joins TRBV19 and TRBJ2-1; a possible D gene is TRBD2 (6 bases). This CDR3 has 17 residues. Germline V lookup: CDR1 LNHDA, CDR2 SQIVND (reference sequence). Trimming stripped 4 bases from V and 0 bases from J, with 16 bases between. CDR3 loop: CASSSRPGDLSYNEQFF. The CDR3 bases are TGTGCCAGTAGTAGCCGCCCGGGAGACCTCTCCTACAATGAGCAGTTCTTC.